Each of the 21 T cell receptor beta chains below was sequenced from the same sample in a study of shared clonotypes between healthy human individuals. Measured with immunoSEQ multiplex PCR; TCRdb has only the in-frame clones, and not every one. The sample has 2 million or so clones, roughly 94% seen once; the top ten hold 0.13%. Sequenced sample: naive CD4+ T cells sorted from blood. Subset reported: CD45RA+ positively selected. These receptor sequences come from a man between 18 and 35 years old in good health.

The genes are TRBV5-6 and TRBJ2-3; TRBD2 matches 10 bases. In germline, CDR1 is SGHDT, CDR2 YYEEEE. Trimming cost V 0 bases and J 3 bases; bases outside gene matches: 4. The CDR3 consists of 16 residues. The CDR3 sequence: CASSLDLAGVTDTQYF. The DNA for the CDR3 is TGTGCCAGCAGCTTGGATCTAGCGGGAGTTACAGATACGCAGTATTTT.

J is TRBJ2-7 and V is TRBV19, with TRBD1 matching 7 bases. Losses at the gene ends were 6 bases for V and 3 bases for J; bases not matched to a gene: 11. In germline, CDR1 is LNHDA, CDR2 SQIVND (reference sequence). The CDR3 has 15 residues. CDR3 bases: TGTGCCAGTAGGGAAGTCGGGACAGCTTTCTACGAGCAGTACTTC. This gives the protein CASREVGTAFYEQYF. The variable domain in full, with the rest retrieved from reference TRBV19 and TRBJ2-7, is DGGITQSPKYLFRKEGQNVTLSCEQNLNHDAMYWYRQDPGQGLRLIYYSQIVNDFQKGDIAEGYSVSREKKESFPLTVTSAQKNPTAFYLCASREVGTAFYEQYFGPGTRLTVT.

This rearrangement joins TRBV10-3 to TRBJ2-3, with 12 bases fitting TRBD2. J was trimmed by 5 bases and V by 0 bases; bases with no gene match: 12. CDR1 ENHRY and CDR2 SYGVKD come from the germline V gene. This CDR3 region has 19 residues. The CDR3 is CAISESILAGGPGRDTQYF. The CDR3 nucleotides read TGTGCCATCAGTGAGTCGATCCTAGCGGGGGGGCCGGGTCGAGATACGCAGTATTTT.

The CDR3 is CASSQRQGETQYF. In DNA, the CDR3 is TGTGCCAGCTCACAGCGACAGGGCGAGACCCAGTACTTC. The chain employs TRBV18 and TRBJ2-5, with 7 bases matching TRBD1. After removal of 4 bases from V and 5 bases from J, the junction contained 4 bases not matched to a gene. The CDR3 totals 13 residues. Germline-derived CDR1 and CDR2 are KGHSH and LQKENI.

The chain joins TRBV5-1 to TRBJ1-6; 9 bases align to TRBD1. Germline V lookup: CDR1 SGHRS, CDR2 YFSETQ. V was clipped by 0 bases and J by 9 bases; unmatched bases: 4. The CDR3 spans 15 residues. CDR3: CASSLAWDRVSPLHF. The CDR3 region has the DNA TGCGCCAGCAGCTTGGCATGGGACAGGGTTTCACCCCTCCACTTT.

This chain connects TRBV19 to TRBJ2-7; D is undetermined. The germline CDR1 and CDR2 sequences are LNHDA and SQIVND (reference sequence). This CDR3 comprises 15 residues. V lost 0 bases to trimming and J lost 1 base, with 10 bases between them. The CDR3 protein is CASSIDHGSSYEQYF. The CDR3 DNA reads TGTGCCAGTAGTATAGACCACGGCAGTTCCTACGAGCAGTACTTC.

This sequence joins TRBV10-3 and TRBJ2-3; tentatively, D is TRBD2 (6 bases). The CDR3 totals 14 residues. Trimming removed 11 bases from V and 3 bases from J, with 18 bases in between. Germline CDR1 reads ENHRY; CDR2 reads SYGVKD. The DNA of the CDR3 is TGTGCCCTAGGTGGGCAGGGAGGAACAGATACGCAGTATTTT. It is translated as CALGGQGGTDTQYF.

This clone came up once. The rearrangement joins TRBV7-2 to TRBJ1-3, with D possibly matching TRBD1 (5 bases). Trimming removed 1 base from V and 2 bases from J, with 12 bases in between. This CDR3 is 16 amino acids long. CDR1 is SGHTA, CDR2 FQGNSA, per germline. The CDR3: CASSLVLGEAGNTIYF. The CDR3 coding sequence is TGTGCCAGCAGCTTAGTGTTGGGGGAAGCTGGAAACACCATATATTTT.

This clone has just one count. The CDR3 region is CASSPQVTGFAREQYF. In nucleotides, the CDR3 is TGTGCCAGCAGCCCCCAAGTGACAGGATTTGCTCGCGAGCAGTACTTC. The chain uses TRBV9 and TRBJ2-7, with D possibly matching TRBD1 (6 bases). This CDR3 is 16 amino acids long. The V gene lost 4 bases and the J gene lost 6 bases, with 23 bases spanning the gap. Germline CDR1 reads SGDLS; CDR2 reads YYNGEE.

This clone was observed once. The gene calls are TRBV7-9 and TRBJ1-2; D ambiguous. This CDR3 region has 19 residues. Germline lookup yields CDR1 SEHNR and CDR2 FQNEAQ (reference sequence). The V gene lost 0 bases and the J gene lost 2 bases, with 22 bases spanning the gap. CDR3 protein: CASSLAVEAFHGQNYGYTF. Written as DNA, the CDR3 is TGTGCCAGCAGCTTAGCGGTGGAAGCCTTTCATGGGCAGAACTATGGCTACACCTTC.

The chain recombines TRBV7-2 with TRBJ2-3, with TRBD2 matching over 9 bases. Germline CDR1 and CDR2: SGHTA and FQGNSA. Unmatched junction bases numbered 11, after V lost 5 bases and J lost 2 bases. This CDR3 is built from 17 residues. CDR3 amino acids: CASSPQASGITTDTQYF. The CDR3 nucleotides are TGTGCCAGCAGCCCCCAAGCTAGCGGGATTACCACAGATACGCAGTATTTT.

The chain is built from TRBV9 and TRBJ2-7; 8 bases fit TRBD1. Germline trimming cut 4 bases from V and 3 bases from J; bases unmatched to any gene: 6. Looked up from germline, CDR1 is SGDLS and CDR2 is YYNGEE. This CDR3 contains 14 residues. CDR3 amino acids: CASSLTDRGYEQYF. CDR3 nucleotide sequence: TGTGCCAGCAGCTTAACCGACAGGGGCTACGAGCAGTACTTC. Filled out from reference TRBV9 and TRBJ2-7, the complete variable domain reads DSGVTQTPKHLITATGQRVTLRCSPRSGDLSVYWYQQSLDQGLQFLIQYYNGEERAKGNILERFSAQQFPDLHSELNLSSLELGDSALYFCASSLTDRGYEQYFGPGTRLTVT.

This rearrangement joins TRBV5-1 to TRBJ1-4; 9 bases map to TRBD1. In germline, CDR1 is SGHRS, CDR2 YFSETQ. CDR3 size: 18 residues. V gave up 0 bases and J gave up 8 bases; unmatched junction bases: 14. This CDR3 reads CASSLAGGQGRSGEKLFF. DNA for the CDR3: TGCGCCAGCAGCTTGGCCGGGGGACAGGGTAGGAGCGGAGAAAAACTGTTTTTT.

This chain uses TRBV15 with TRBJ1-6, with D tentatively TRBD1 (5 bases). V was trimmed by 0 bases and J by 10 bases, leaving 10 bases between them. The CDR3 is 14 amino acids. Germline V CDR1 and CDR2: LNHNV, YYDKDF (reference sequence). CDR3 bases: TGTGCCACCAGCAGAGACAGGGTCGGATCACCCCTCCACTTT. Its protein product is CATSRDRVGSPLHF.

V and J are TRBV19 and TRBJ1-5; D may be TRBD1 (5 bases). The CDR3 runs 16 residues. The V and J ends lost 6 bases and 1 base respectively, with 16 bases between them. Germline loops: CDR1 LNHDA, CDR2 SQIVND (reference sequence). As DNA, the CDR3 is TGTGCCAGTAGAACATATGGGGCTTGGAGCAATCAGCCCCAGCATTTT. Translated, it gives CASRTYGAWSNQPQHF.

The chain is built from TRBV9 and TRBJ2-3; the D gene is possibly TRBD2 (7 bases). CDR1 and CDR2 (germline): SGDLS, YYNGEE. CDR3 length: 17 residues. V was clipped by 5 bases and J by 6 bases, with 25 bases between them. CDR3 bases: TGTGCCAGCAGTTACGGGGGCGGGAGCCCCTATTTGGATACGCAGTATTTT. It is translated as CASSYGGGSPYLDTQYF. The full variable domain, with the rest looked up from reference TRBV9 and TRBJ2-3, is DSGVTQTPKHLITATGQRVTLRCSPRSGDLSVYWYQQSLDQGLQFLIQYYNGEERAKGNILERFSAQQFPDLHSELNLSSLELGDSALYFCASSYGGGSPYLDTQYFGPGTRLTVL.

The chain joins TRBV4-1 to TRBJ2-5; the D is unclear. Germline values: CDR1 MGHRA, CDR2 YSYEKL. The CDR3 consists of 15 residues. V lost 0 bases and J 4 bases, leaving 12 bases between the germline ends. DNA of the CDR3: TGCGCCAGCAGCCAAGACCTCGCCGGCCCAGAGACCCAGTACTTC. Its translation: CASSQDLAGPETQYF.

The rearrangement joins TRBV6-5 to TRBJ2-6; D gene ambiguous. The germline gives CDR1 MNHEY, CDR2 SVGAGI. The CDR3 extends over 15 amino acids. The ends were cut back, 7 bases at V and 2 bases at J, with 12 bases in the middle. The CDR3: CASKNGWAGANVLTF. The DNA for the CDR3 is TGTGCCAGCAAAAACGGGTGGGCTGGGGCCAACGTCCTGACTTTC.

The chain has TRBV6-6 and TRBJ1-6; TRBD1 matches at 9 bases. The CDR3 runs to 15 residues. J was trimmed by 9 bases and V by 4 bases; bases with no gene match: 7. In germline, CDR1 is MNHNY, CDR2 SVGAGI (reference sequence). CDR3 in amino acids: CASSSRTGDPSPLHF. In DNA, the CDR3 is TGTGCCAGCAGTTCCCGGACAGGGGATCCTTCACCCCTCCACTTT.

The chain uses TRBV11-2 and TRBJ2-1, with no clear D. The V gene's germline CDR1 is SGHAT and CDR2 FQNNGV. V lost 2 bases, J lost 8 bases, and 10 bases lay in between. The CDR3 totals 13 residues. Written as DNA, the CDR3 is TGTGCCAGCAGCTTAAACGAATCCTATGAGCAGTTCTTC. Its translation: CASSLNESYEQFF. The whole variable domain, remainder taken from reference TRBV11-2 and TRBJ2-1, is EAGVAQSPRYKIIEKRQSVAFWCNPISGHATLYWYQQILGQGPKLLIQFQNNGVVDDSQLPKDRFSAERLKGVDSTLKIQPAKLEDSAVYLCASSLNESYEQFFGPGTRLTVL.

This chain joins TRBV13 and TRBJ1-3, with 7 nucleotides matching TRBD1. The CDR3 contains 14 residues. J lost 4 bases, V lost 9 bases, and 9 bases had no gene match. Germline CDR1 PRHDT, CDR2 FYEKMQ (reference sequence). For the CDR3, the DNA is TGTGCCAGTCAAAGGGGGCCTCAGGGAAACACCATATATTTT. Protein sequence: CASQRGPQGNTIYF.